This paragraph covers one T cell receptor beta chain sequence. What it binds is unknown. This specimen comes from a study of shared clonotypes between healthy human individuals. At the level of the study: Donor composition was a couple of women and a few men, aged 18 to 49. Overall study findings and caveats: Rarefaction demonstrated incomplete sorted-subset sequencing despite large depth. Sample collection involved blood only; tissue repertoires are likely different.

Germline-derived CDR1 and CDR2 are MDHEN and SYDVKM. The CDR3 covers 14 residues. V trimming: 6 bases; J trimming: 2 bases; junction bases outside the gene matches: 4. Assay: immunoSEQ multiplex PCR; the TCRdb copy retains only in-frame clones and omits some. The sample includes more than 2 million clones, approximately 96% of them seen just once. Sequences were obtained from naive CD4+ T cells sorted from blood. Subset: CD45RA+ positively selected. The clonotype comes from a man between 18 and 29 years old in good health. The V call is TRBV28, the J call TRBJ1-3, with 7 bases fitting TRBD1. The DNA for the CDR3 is TGTGCCAGCAGACCGGGACAGACTGGAAACACCATATATTTT. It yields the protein CASRPGQTGNTIYF. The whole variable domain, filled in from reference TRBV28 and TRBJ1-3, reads DVKVTQSSRYLVKRTGEKVFLECVQDMDHENMFWYRQDPGLGLRLIYFSYDVKMKEKGDIPEGYSVSREKKERFSLILESASTNQTSMYLCASRPGQTGNTIYFGEGSWLTVV.